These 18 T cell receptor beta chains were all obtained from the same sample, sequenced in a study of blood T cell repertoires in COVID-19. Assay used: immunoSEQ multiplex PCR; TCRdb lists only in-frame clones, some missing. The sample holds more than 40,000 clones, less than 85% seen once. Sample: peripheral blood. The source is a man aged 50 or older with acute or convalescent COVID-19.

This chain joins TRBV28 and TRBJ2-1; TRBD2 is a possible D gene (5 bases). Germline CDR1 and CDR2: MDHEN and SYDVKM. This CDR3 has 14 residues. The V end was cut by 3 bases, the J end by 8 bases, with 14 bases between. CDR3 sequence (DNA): TGTGCCAGCAGTTTCCTCTCCCCGGGGTATGAGCAGTTCTTC. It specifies CASSFLSPGYEQFF.

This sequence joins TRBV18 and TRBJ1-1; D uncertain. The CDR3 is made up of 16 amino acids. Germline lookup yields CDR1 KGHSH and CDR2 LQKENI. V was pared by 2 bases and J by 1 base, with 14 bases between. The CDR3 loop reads CASSPAGKLANTEAFF. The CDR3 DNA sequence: TGTGCCAGCTCACCAGCCGGGAAGTTAGCGAACACTGAAGCTTTCTTT.

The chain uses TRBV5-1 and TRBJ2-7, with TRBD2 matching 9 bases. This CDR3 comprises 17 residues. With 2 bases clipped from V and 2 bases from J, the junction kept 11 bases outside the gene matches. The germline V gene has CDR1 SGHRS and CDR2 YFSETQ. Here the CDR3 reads CASSFGRGSSGAYEQYF. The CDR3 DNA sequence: TGCGCCAGCAGCTTTGGCAGGGGGTCTAGCGGGGCCTACGAGCAGTACTTC. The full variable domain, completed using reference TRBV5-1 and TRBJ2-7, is KAGVTQTPRYLIKTRGQQVTLSCSPISGHRSVSWYQQTPGQGLQFLFEYFSETQRNKGNFPGRFSGRQFSNSRSEMNVSTLELGDSALYLCASSFGRGSSGAYEQYFGPGTRLTVT.

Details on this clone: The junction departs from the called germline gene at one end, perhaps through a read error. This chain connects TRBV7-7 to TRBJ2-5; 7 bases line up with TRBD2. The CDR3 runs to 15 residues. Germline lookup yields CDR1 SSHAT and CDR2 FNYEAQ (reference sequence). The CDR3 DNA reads TGTGCTAGCAGCTTAGTCGCTAGCGGCCAAGAGACCCAGTACTTC. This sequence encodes CASSLVASGQETQYF.

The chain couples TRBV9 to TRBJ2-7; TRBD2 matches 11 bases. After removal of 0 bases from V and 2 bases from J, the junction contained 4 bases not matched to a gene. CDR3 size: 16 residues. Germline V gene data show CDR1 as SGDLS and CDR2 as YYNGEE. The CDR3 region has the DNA TGTGCCAGCAGCGTAGTAGCGGGAGGGCCACCCTACGAGCAGTACTTC. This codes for CASSVVAGGPPYEQYF.

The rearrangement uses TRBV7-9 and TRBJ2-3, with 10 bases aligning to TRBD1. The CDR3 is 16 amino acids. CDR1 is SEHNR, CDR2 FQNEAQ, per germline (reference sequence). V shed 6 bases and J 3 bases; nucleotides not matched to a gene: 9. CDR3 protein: CASRPQTGQGTDTQYF. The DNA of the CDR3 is TGTGCCAGCAGGCCCCAAACGGGACAGGGGACAGATACGCAGTATTTT.

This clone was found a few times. In nucleotides, the CDR3 is TGTGCCAGCAGTTTCAGGGGTGAAAAACTGTTTTTT. Translating gives CASSFRGEKLFF. The chain employs TRBV28 and TRBJ1-4; tentative D call: TRBD1 (6 bases). This CDR3 has 12 amino acids. Germline V gives CDR1 MDHEN, CDR2 SYDVKM. The V end lost 3 bases, the J end lost 7 bases, and 6 bases lay between the germline ends.

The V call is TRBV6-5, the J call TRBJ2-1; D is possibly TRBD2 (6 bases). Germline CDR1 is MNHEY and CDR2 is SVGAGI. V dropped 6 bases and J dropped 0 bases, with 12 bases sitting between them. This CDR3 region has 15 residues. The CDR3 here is CASREAGTSYNEQFF. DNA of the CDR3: TGTGCCAGCAGGGAGGCGGGAACCTCCTACAATGAGCAGTTCTTC.

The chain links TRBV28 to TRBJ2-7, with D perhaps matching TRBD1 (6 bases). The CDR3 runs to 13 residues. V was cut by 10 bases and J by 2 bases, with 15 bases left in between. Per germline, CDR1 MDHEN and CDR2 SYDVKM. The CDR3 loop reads CATTRGRAYEQYF. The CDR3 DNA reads TGTGCCACCACCAGGGGTAGGGCCTACGAGCAGTACTTC.

CDR3 loop: CASSQDRGQETQYF. The CDR3 nucleotides read TGTGCCAGCAGCCAAGATCGGGGTCAAGAGACCCAGTACTTC. The chain uses TRBV4-2 and TRBJ2-5, with D perhaps TRBD2 (5 bases). This CDR3 region has 14 residues. CDR1 LGHNA and CDR2 YNFKEQ come from the germline V gene. Trimming took 0 bases from V and 2 from J, leaving 7 bases between them.

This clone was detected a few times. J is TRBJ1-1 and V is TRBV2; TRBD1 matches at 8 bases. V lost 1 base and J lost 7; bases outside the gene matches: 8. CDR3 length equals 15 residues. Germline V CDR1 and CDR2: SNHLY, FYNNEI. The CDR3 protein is CASSEGQGALIEAFF. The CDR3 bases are TGTGCCAGCAGTGAAGGGCAGGGGGCGCTTATTGAAGCTTTCTTT.

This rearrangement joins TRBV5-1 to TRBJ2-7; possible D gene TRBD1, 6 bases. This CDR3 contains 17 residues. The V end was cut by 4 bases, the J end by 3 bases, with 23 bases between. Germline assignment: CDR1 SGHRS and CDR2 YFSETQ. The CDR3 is CASSRLRNREGDYEQYF. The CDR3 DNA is TGCGCCAGCAGCCGGCTCCGAAACAGGGAAGGTGACTACGAGCAGTACTTC.

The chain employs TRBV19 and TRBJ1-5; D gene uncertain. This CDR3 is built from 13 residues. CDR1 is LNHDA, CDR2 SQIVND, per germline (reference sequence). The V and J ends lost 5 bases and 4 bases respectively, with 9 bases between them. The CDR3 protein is CASSWSENQPQHF. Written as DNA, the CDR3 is TGTGCCAGTAGTTGGAGTGAAAATCAGCCCCAGCATTTT.

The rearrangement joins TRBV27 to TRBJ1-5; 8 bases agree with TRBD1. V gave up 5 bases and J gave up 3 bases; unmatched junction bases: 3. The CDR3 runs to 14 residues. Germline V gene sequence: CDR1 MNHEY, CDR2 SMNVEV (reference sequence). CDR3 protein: CASSIRGLNQPQHF. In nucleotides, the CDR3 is TGTGCCAGCAGTATCAGGGGGCTCAATCAGCCCCAGCATTTT.

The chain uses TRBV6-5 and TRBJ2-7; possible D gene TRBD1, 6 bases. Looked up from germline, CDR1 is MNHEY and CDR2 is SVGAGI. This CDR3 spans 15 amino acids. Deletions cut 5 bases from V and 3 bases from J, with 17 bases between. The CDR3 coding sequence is TGTGCCAGCAGTATCCCGGGACAACAAGGCTACGAGCAGTACTTC. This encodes CASSIPGQQGYEQYF.

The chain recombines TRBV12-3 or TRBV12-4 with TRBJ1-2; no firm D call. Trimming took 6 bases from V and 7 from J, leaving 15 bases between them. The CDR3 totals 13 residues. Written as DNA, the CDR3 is TGTGCCAGCAGGTTCCGGGAGGATGGTGGCTACACCTTC. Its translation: CASRFREDGGYTF.

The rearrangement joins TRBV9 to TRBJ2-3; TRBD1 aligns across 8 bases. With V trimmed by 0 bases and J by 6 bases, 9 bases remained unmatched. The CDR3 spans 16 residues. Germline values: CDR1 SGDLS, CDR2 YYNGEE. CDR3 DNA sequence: TGTGCCAGCAGCGTAGAGGGACAGGCCTCTCGGGATACGCAGTATTTT. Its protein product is CASSVEGQASRDTQYF.

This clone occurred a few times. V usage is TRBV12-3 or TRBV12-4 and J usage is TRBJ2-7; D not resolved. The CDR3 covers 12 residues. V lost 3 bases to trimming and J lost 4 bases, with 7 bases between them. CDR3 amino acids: CASSFQNYEQYF. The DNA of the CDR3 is TGTGCCAGCAGTTTTCAAAATTACGAGCAGTACTTC.